These T cell receptor beta chains were read from a single sample in a study of tumor and adjacent non-tumor tissue in lung cancer. TCRdb passed the multiplex PCR reads through MiXCR, listing each CDR3 protein once. The sample holds 70,000 to 90,000 distinct CDR3 sequences, more than 80% seen once. Sequencing used distant non-tumor lung tissue. The source of these receptors is a man in his fifties or sixties with non-small cell lung cancer. Each CDR3 is given with its conserved first and last residue. D genes are given only for firm matches. Clone size is shown for a subset of rows, as once, few, many or a class of expanded clone.

clone size,J gene,D gene,V gene,CDR3 protein,CDR3 DNA
.,TRBJ2-6,TRBD1,TRBV11-2,CASSLVPEDRPSGANLLTF,TGTGCGAGCAGCTTAGTTCCAGAGGACAGGCCCTCTGGGGCCAACCTCCTGACTTTC
once,TRBJ2-2,.,TRBV10-2,CASSHTVELFF,TGCGCCAGCAGTCACACCGTGGAGCTGTTTTTC
.,TRBJ2-3,TRBD2,TRBV5-4,CASSVGIAGGRKDTQNF,TGTGCCAGCAGCGTGGGGATAGCGGGAGGCAGGAAAGATACGCAGAATTTT
.,TRBJ2-3,.,TRBV29-1,CNIETAPDTQYF,TGCAACATTGAAACGGCCCCAGATACGCAGTATTTT
.,TRBJ2-1,.,TRBV6-2/TRBV6-3,CASIDRIARNGQFF,TGTGCCAGCATCGACCGGATAGCCCGCAATGGGCAGTTCTTC
many,TRBJ1-2,.,TRBV12-3/TRBV12-4,CASILSGRGVGYTF,TGTGCCAGCATCCTCTCAGGCCGGGGGGTAGGCTACACCTTC
.,TRBJ1-4,.,TRBV11-2,CASSLVPQCSSNEKLFF,TGTGCCAGTAGCTTAGTCCCGCAGTGTAGTTCTAATGAAAAACTGTTTTTT
.,TRBJ2-3,.,TRBV20-1,CSDGGYSSTDTQYF,TGCAGTGATGGCGGGTATTCGAGTACAGATACGCAGTATTTT
.,TRBJ2-3,.,TRBV29-1,CSVEDVDQCF,TGCAGCGTTGAGGATGTGGACCAGTGTTTT
.,TRBJ2-6,TRBD2,TRBV11-2,CARSPTSGGTTRANVLTF,TGTGCCAGAAGTCCAACTAGCGGGGGAACCACTAGGGCCAACGTCCTGACTTTC
.,TRBJ1-3,.,TRBV20-1,CIAIDVGSGGNTIYF,TGCATTGCTATAGATGTAGGCAGTGGTGGAAACACCATATATTTT
.,TRBJ2-6,.,TRBV4-3,CVSSQEAVSGANVLTF,TGCGTTAGCAGCCAAGAGGCTGTGTCTGGGGCCAACGTCCTGACTTTC
medium-sized,TRBJ2-1,.,TRBV20-1,CSARALAFSYNEQFF,TGCAGTGCTAGGGCCCTAGCGTTCTCCTACAATGAGCAGTTCTTC
.,TRBJ2-4,TRBD2,TRBV11-3,CASSLVSGQPRNIQYF,TGTGCCAGCAGCTTAGTTAGCGGGCAGCCCCGGAACATTCAGTACTTC
.,TRBJ2-3,.,TRBV4-1,CASSQIEGDPNQPQYF,TGCGCCAGCAGCCAAATAGAGGGGGACCCTAATCAGCCCCAGTATTTT
.,TRBJ2-2,TRBD2,TRBV20-1,CGARRTSGGDTRELFF,TGCGGTGCTAGGAGGACTAGCGGGGGAGACACCAGGGAGCTGTTTTTT
.,TRBJ1-5,.,TRBV4-2,CASSQDPYGGITRPQHF,TGTGCCAGCAGCCAAGATCCGTACGGGGGCATAACTAGGCCCCAGCATTTT
.,TRBJ2-2,.,TRBV29-1,CSVTGARGFTGGLFF,TGTAGCGTGACCGGGGCTAGGGGGTTCACCGGGGGGCTGTTTTTT
once,TRBJ1-1,.,TRBV6-2/TRBV6-3,CVSSYPHGNTEAFF,TGTGTCAGCAGCTACCCCCACGGGAACACTGAAGCTTTCTTT
once,TRBJ1-6,TRBD1,TRBV7-9,CASRGTGRGSALRF,TGTGCCAGCAGGGGGACAGGGAGGGGTTCAGCCCTCCGCTTT
.,TRBJ2-7,TRBD2,TRBV20-1,CCAKTSGRAYEQYF,TGCTGTGCCAAGACTAGCGGGAGGGCTTACGAGCAGTACTTC
.,TRBJ2-7,.,TRBV4-3,CASSQQGTYVQYF,TGCGCCAGCAGTCAGCAGGGAACCTACGTGCAGTACTTC
.,TRBJ1-1,.,TRBV10-1,CASSESTRRNTEASF,TGCGCCAGCAGTGAGTCGACAAGGAGGAACACTGAAGCTTCCTTT
.,TRBJ1-1,.,TRBV30,CAWSVPPTTEAFF,TGTGCCTGGAGTGTACCCCCGACCACTGAAGCTTTCTTT
.,TRBJ1-5,.,TRBV4-1,CAINQDGIGDRPQHF,TGCGCCATCAACCAAGATGGGATTGGGGACCGGCCCCAGCATTTT
.,TRBJ2-1,TRBD2,TRBV11-3,CASSLDRLAGIGYEQLF,TGTGCCAGCAGCTTAGATCGACTAGCGGGAATAGGTTATGAGCAGTTATTC
few,TRBJ2-1,.,TRBV6-5,CASSYSSRGAYNEQFF,TGTGCCAGCAGTTACTCCTCTAGGGGGGCTTACAATGAGCAGTTCTTC
.,TRBJ2-1,TRBD2,TRBV29-1,CSAGGRGDEQFF,TGCAGCGCAGGAGGCCGGGGGGATGAGCAGTTCTTC
many,TRBJ2-7,TRBD2,TRBV11-2,CASSYGRPSYEQYF,TGTGCCAGCAGCTACGGGAGGCCCTCCTACGAGCAGTACTTC
.,TRBJ2-1,TRBD2,TRBV6-5,CGNRLAGGRYEQFF,TGTGGCAACAGACTAGCGGGAGGGAGGTATGAGCAGTTCTTC
.,TRBJ2-1,.,TRBV6-5,CATSYSYRPSTYNEQFF,TGTGCCACCAGTTACTCGTACAGGCCGAGCACCTACAATGAGCAATTCTTC
.,TRBJ1-1,.,TRBV4-2,CARSPLRENTEAFF,TGTGCCCGCAGCCCCCTGAGGGAGAACACTGAAGCTTTCTTT
.,TRBJ2-5,TRBD1,TRBV11-3,CASSSGTVVPETQYF,TGTGCCAGCAGCTCAGGGACAGTGGTGCCTGAGACCCAGTACTTC
.,TRBJ2-2,TRBD1,TRBV6-1,CTSNRKDGLGTGELFF,TGTACCAGCAATCGTAAGGACGGATTGGGGACAGGGGAGCTCTTTTTT
few,TRBJ2-3,.,TRBV12-3/TRBV12-4,CTSTPISTYTQYF,TGTACCAGCACCCCCATTAGCACATATACGCAGTATTTT
medium-sized,TRBJ2-4,.,TRBV29-1,CSVEHPEGGRGAKNIQYF,TGCAGCGTTGAACACCCGGAGGGGGGCAGGGGGGCCAAAAACATTCAGTACTTC
.,TRBJ2-7,.,TRBV6-1,CASSVTSRGLIYEQYF,TGTGCCAGCAGTGTAACCTCTCGAGGACTAATCTACGAGCAGTACTTC
.,TRBJ1-2,TRBD1,TRBV11-3,CASRLEGRGGIYDYTF,TGTGCCAGCAGGTTAGAGGGACGAGGGGGCATCTATGACTACACCTTC
.,TRBJ2-1,TRBD2,TRBV20-1,CSAIHPGLAEGSSYNEQFF,TGCAGTGCCATCCACCCCGGACTAGCGGAGGGGAGCTCCTACAATGAGCAGTTCTTC
.,TRBJ1-5,TRBD1,TRBV20-1,CSAQADRANQLQHF,TGCAGTGCTCAAGCGGACAGGGCAAATCAGCTCCAACATTTT
.,TRBJ2-5,.,TRBV11-1,CASSLVTWGFYQETQYF,TGTGCGAGCAGCTTGGTAACATGGGGCTTTTACCAAGAGACCCAGTACTTC
.,TRBJ2-1,TRBD2,TRBV20-1,CSADSAGRLCNEQFF,TGCAGTGCTGACTCAGCGGGGAGGCTGTGTAATGAGCAGTTCTTC
.,TRBJ1-2,.,TRBV10-3,CAISDGNYGYTF,TGTGCCATCAGTGACGGCAACTATGGCTACACCTTC